Listed here is a single T cell receptor (beta chain). The entry originates in a study of identical twins. TCRdb used MiXCR to reprocess the 5' RACE reads, holding one entry per CDR3 protein. The sample includes roughly 770,000 distinct CDR3 sequences, about 20% of them seen just once. Germline loops: CDR1 MGHRA, CDR2 YSYEKL. CDR3 length equals 15 residues. J was trimmed by 5 bases and V by 1 base; bases with no gene match: 8. These data were also reused for a study on T cells expressing NK-cell markers. Per that study: Of the CD8+ T cell pool in about 6 donors, roughly 1.0-7.5% was accounted for by dominant NKG2C+ clonotypes.

This TCR came from a young woman in good health. J is TRBJ2-7 and V is TRBV4-1; 7 nucleotides line up with TRBD2. Sequencing was carried out using PBMCs. DNA for the CDR3: TGCGCCAGCAGCCAAGTCGACGGGGGGACCGACGAGCAGTACTTC. Translation gives CASSQVDGGTDEQYF.